These 13 T cell receptor beta chains came from one sample sequenced in a study of T cells in Graves' hyperthyroidism and ophthalmopathy. Amplification of TCR beta CDR3 regions was performed using RNA transcripts as template. HTBI primers drove first-round RT-PCR of the TCR CDR3. TCRdb passed the multiplex PCR reads through MiXCR, listing each CDR3 protein once. The sample records approximately 330,000 distinct CDR3 sequences, approximately 18% being singletons. The sequencing input was blood. The receptors originated from a woman in her forties or fifties with Graves' hyperthyroidism.

This clonotype was counted a single time. A much larger clone sits a single nucleotide away, making a read error possible. The chain carries TRBV13 and TRBJ1-2, with D possibly matching TRBD1 (6 bases). In germline, CDR1 is PRHDT, CDR2 FYEKMQ (reference sequence). The CDR3 loop spans 17 amino acids. V was trimmed by 2 bases and J by 6 bases, leaving 22 bases between them. This CDR3 is CASSLRSEARGIHGYTF. CDR3 sequence (DNA): TGTGCCAGCAGCTTAAGGAGTGAGGCGAGGGGGATCCATGGCTACACCTTC.

Comment on this clonotype: Being one base from a much bigger clone, this may be a read error. The V call is TRBV11-2, the J call TRBJ2-3; D is uncertain. Germline CDR1 SGHAT, CDR2 FQNNGV. The CDR3 is 13 amino acids. The ends were cut back, 3 bases at V and 1 base at J, with 5 bases in the middle. The CDR3 reads CASSLECTDTQYF. As DNA, the CDR3 is TGTGCCAGCAGCTTGGAGTGCACAGATACGCAGTATTTT.

This clonotype has at least ten counts. This sequence joins TRBV12-3 or TRBV12-4 and TRBJ2-1; D perhaps matches TRBD2 (6 bases). The CDR3 runs 14 residues. The V and J ends lost 5 bases and 4 bases respectively, with 12 bases between them. CDR3 in amino acids: CASSDLAGYNEQFF. The CDR3 DNA is TGTGCCAGCAGTGACCTTGCGGGGTACAATGAGCAGTTCTTC.

The CDR3 DNA is TGTGCCGGGGGGGCCGGGGGCCCCCCCGGGGAGCTGTTTTTT. This gives the protein CAGGAGGPPGELFF. The chain recombines TRBV2 with TRBJ2-2, with D possibly matching TRBD2 (7 bases). The CDR3 runs 14 residues. From germline, CDR1 is SNHLY and CDR2 FYNNEI. The V gene lost 11 bases and the J gene lost 6 bases, with 19 bases spanning the gap. Drawing the rest from reference TRBV2 and TRBJ2-2, the complete variable domain is EPEVTQTPSHQVTQMGQEVILRCVPISNHLYFYWYRQILGQKVEFLVSFYNNEISEKSEIFDDQFSVERPDGSNFTLKIRSTKLEDSAMYFCAGGAGGPPGELFFGEGSRLTVL.

The rearrangement joins TRBV5-1 to TRBJ2-5, with 7 bases identical to TRBD1. The V and J ends lost 2 bases and 4 bases, in that order; junction bases with no gene match: 5. There are 14 residues in the CDR3. Germline V CDR1 and CDR2: SGHRS, YFSETQ. The CDR3 spells CASSLQGFGETQYF. The DNA for the CDR3 is TGCGCCAGCAGCTTACAGGGGTTTGGAGAGACCCAGTACTTC.

This clonotype was detected only a few times. The J gene is TRBJ2-5, the V gene TRBV29-1; D is perhaps TRBD2 (6 bases). Per the germline V gene, CDR1 is SQVTM and CDR2 is ANQGSEA. This CDR3 spans 14 amino acids. V gave up 6 bases and J gave up 2 bases, with 16 bases separating them. Here the CDR3 reads CSVESGRMQETQYF. The CDR3 DNA reads TGCAGCGTCGAATCCGGGAGAATGCAAGAGACCCAGTACTTC.

The J gene is TRBJ1-1, the V gene TRBV2; unclear D gene. The CDR3 covers 13 residues. V was trimmed by 8 bases and J by 0 bases, leaving 10 bases between them. Per germline, CDR1 SNHLY and CDR2 FYNNEI. CDR3 residues: CASRPGLNTEAFF. CDR3 nucleotides: TGTGCCAGCCGTCCAGGATTGAACACTGAAGCTTTCTTT. The entire variable domain, with the rest obtained from reference TRBV2 and TRBJ1-1, is as follows: EPEVTQTPSHQVTQMGQEVILRCVPISNHLYFYWYRQILGQKVEFLVSFYNNEISEKSEIFDDQFSVERPDGSNFTLKIRSTKLEDSAMYFCASRPGLNTEAFFGQGTRLTVV.

In its sample, this clonotype was seen many times. Possible read error: a much larger clone is one base away. V gene TRBV28 combines with J gene TRBJ2-1, with 9 bases that match TRBD2. The V and J ends lost 2 bases and 9 bases, in that order; junction bases with no gene match: 8. The length of the CDR3 is 15 residues. Germline-derived CDR1 and CDR2 are MDHEN and SYDVKM. In DNA, the CDR3 is TGTGCCAGCAGTTTACCCGGGACTAGCCTATGTGAGCAGTTCTTC. Translating gives CASSLPGTSLCEQFF.

The rearrangement links TRBV7-3 to TRBJ2-3, with D perhaps given as TRBD1 or TRBD2 (5 bases each). Trimming removed 2 bases at V and 4 bases at J, with 13 bases between. This CDR3 comprises 15 residues. Germline V lookup: CDR1 SGHTA, CDR2 FQGTGA. The CDR3 nucleotides are TGTGCCAGCAGCTTAGTGAGGGGATCCTCAGATACGCAGTATTTT. This translates into CASSLVRGSSDTQYF.

The gene calls are TRBV12-3 or TRBV12-4 and TRBJ2-2, with 12 bases aligning to TRBD2. After removal of 6 bases from V and 4 bases from J, the junction contained 9 bases not matched to a gene. There are 17 residues in the CDR3. As DNA, the CDR3 is TGTGCCAGCAGCTCTAGCGGGAGGGCCGTGGGCACCGGGGAGCTGTTTTTT. This gives the protein CASSSSGRAVGTGELFF.

The V gene is TRBV27, the J gene TRBJ2-2; 7 bases agree with TRBD2. With V trimmed by 2 bases and J by 4 bases, 4 bases remained unmatched. The CDR3 runs to 15 residues. CDR1 and CDR2 (germline): MNHEY, SMNVEV (reference sequence). In nucleotides, the CDR3 is TGTGCCAGCAGTTTAATCGCGGGAGCCACCGGGGAGCTGTTTTTT. The encoded protein is CASSLIAGATGELFF.

This clonotype was found many times. The chain links TRBV7-3 to TRBJ2-3; 8 positions agree with TRBD1. The CDR3 sequence is 15 residues long. V lost 5 bases to trimming and J lost 2 bases; unmatched junction nucleotides: 6. Germline V gives CDR1 SGHTA, CDR2 FQGTGA. The CDR3 sequence is CASSLQGADTDTQYF. The CDR3 DNA reads as TGTGCCAGCAGCCTTCAGGGGGCCGACACAGATACGCAGTATTTT. Filled out from reference TRBV7-3 and TRBJ2-3, the complete variable domain reads GAGVSQTPSNKVTEKGKYVELRCDPISGHTALYWYRQSLGQGPEFLIYFQGTGAADDSGLPNDRFFAVRPEGSVSTLKIQRTERGDSAVYLCASSLQGADTDTQYFGPGTRLTVL.

This clonotype has at least ten counts. The chain links TRBV6-1 to TRBJ1-1; no clear D gene. The CDR3 has 15 residues. CDR1 is MNHNS and CDR2 is SASEGT in the germline V gene. With 6 bases removed from V and 0 bases from J, the gap between germline ends came to 14 bases. CDR3 sequence: CASSPSGAMNTEAFF. Written as DNA, the CDR3 is TGTGCCAGCAGCCCCAGTGGAGCCATGAACACTGAAGCTTTCTTT.